This T cell receptor (beta chain) was observed in a study of prognosis after radiotherapy for stage I lung cancer. In the study overall: Stage I non-small cell lung cancer patients were enrolled from April 2018 to January 2019.

The CDR3 loop spans 16 amino acids. The germline V gene encodes CDR1 MNHEY and CDR2 SVGEGT. Turning to this clonotype: Its specificity is not known. A junction boundary mismatches the germline segment, possibly from a read error.

Using two-round multiplex PCR, the authors amplified TCR beta CDR3 from genomic DNA. The first round of PCR was done with primers that matched each TRBV and TRBJ gene. TCRdb re-analysed the multiplex PCR reads in MiXCR, keeping a single row per CDR3 protein. Of 30,000 or so distinct CDR3 sequences in the sample, more than 25% were seen once. Findings of the study overall: Shannon entropy (measured after stereotactic body radiation therapy) was lower in patients who went on to develop distant metastases. Tumor specificity of expanded TCR clones went undetermined. Divergent TRBV and TRBJ gene usage has reportedly been observed between patients with and without metastases.

The chain couples TRBV6-2 or TRBV6-3 to TRBJ2-7; 8 bases align to TRBD1. The sequence derives from a donor over 45 with non-small cell lung cancer. Here the sequenced sample was PBMCs, taken before or after stereotactic body radiation therapy (not recorded which). The CDR3 sequence is CASSYSGQVPAYEQYF. The CDR3 nucleotides read TGTGCTAGCAGTTACTCGGGACAGGTCCCAGCCTACGAGCAGTACTTC.